One and the same sample provided the 5 T cell receptor beta chains below, sequenced in a study of blood T cell repertoires in COVID-19. Here immunoSEQ multiplex PCR was the method, and the copy in TCRdb shows in-frame clones only, minus some. Here the sample spans 250,000 to 400,000 clones, about 91% being singletons. Sequenced sample: peripheral blood. The receptors were gathered from a woman aged 30 to 39 with COVID-19, enrolled during active disease.

The chain combines TRBV19 with TRBJ2-7; D is possibly TRBD1 (6 bases). V was trimmed by 3 bases and J by 2 bases, leaving 11 bases between them. Looked up from germline, CDR1 is LNHDA and CDR2 is SQIVND (reference sequence). This CDR3 spans 14 amino acids. The CDR3 DNA follows: TGTGCCAGTAGTATGGGGGCGGTAACCTACGAGCAGTACTTC. The encoded protein is CASSMGAVTYEQYF.

This clone occurred a few times. V gene TRBV7-2 combines with J gene TRBJ2-1; 8 bases agree with TRBD2. Germline lookup yields CDR1 SGHTA and CDR2 FQGNSA. This CDR3 region has 15 residues. J gave up 4 bases and V 3 bases, and 5 bases lay outside the gene matches. The CDR3 region has the DNA TGTGCCAGCAGCTTTACTAGCGGACCATACAATGAGCAGTTCTTC. Translated: CASSFTSGPYNEQFF.

The chain is built from TRBV30 and TRBJ1-6; a possible D gene is TRBD1 (5 bases). The germline V gene encodes CDR1 GTSNPN and CDR2 SVGIG (reference sequence). The CDR3 sequence is 13 residues long. Between the trimmed V and J ends, which lost 2 bases and 8 bases, there was a span of 10 bases. For the CDR3, the DNA is TGTGCCTGGAGTAGCAGGGCGGATTCACCCCTCCACTTT. This translates into CAWSSRADSPLHF.

V gene TRBV19 combines with J gene TRBJ1-5; the D gene is possibly TRBD1 (6 bases). Trimming took off 6 bases at V and 7 bases at J, with 16 bases between the two ends. This CDR3 has 14 amino acids. Germline V gene data show CDR1 as LNHDA and CDR2 as SQIVND (reference sequence). The CDR3 coding sequence is TGTGCCAGTAGCGATCAACAGGGAAGGCAGCCCCAGCATTTT. Encoded protein: CASSDQQGRQPQHF.

Comment on this clone: The sample has other DNA sequences that encode this CDR3 too. The rearrangement joins TRBV19 to TRBJ1-5, with D unresolved. In germline, CDR1 is LNHDA, CDR2 SQIVND (reference sequence). V was trimmed by 3 bases and J by 1 base, leaving 4 bases between them. This CDR3 region has 13 residues. CDR3 nucleotides: TGTGCCAGTAGTATTCAGAGCAATCAGCCCCAGCATTTT. It encodes CASSIQSNQPQHF.